This TCR delta chain derives from a study of gamma-delta chains in newborns, infants, children. Across the whole study: Microbial exposure reportedly drives polyclonal innate γδ T cell expansion after birth.

This CDR3 has 19 amino acids. V lost 0 bases to trimming and J lost 0 bases; unmatched junction nucleotides: 13. Germline CDR1 and CDR2: GEAIGNYY and EKD. TCRdb reanalyzed the reads using CATT. The table includes 7,500 to 10,000 delta-chain clones, less than 2% detected once. This clone is classed as medium-sized. This TCR was sampled from a child who was a newborn, infant or young child, either healthy, febrile or measles-vaccinated (not recorded which). This rearrangement joins TRDV2 to TRDJ1, with TRDD3 identical over 9 bases. Sample: blood. This CDR3 is CACDTLTTGGPPYTDKLIF. For the CDR3, the DNA is TGTGCCTGTGACACCCTTACTACTGGGGGACCGCCATACACCGATAAACTCATCTTT.